This TCR beta chain was profiled in a study of blood T cell repertoires in COVID-19 (dated by TCRdb to between 2020 and 2021). With respect to the entire study: Collaborator samples came from the United States, Italy and Spain and covered acute and convalescent phases of COVID-19. The prospective study material was composed of cDNA or gDNA derived from T cells, B-cell-depleted T cells, or PBMCs. Subjects who had been exposed to COVID-19, were actively infected with it, or had recovered from it provided the deeply sampled blood TCRbeta repertoires that made up the dataset. The repertoires were released in a freely available public database meant as a resource for research on the immune response to SARS-CoV-2. The samples were drawn from the first 160 participants of the ongoing ImmuneRACE study and from over 950 subjects provided by 6 global collaborators. Nearly every sample came with metadata listing a de-identified subject ID, COVID-19 status, age in years and sex. Where available, HLA class I and class II types were taken from metadata supplied by the sample provider and were not determined by assay-based typing. Overall results and qualifications from the work: The quantity of clinical and demographic metadata differed by source and by participant and was supplied without curation.

TCRbeta CDR3 regions were amplified from genomic DNA by means of the immunoSEQ Assay, a bias-controlled multiplex PCR. For the original study's pipeline: Within the assay, amplification of reference gene primers was used to estimate how many nucleated cells each sample contained. Sequence reads were collapsed and filtered to measure the absolute abundance of every unique TCRbeta CDR3 rearrangement. For each sample, productive Simpson clonality was calculated as the square root of Simpson's diversity index over productive rearrangements. Sourced from immuneACCESS, this table was stored by TCRdb with only in-frame sequences that have V and J called. A share of the clones is absent; for the studies checked, an unresolved V gene accounts for under half, and the remainder has no known explanation. The V and J calls and the clone size are those of that table, but D and trimming were determined from the DNA. The sample table contains about 250,000 clones; only one count was recorded for approximately 90% of them. The top ten clonotypes cover about 1.7% of the sample.

Participants in the prospective study were aged 18 to 89 years, lived in 24 United States geographic areas, and enrolled through a virtual design. In the prospective study, cohorts were assigned on the basis of participant-reported clinical history obtained from a screening survey and a study questionnaire. Recovered participants in ImmuneRACE Cohort 3 were defined as having two consecutive negative NP/OP PCR tests, clearance from a healthcare professional, or resolution of symptoms. Mobile phlebotomists in the prospective study collected whole blood, serum and a nasopharyngeal or oropharyngeal swab from every participant. Participants in the prospective study had the option to provide additional blood draws and questionnaires over a roughly 2-month period. Prospective study blood samples were shipped either frozen or at room temperature before DNA extraction. Only a few counts were recorded for this clone. The target of this receptor is not known. No much larger clonotype is one base removed from it; base qualities were not supplied.

The sequenced sample consisted of PBMCs or T cells enriched from blood (not recorded which). The clonotype originates from a man aged 35 to 55 who had recovered from COVID-19.

The nucleotide sequence reads TGTGCCTGGGCCGACAGGGACTATCAGCCCCAGCATTTT. The translation is CAWADRDYQPQHF. The chain is made from TRBV30 and TRBJ1-5; 7 junctional bases match TRBD1. Via the germline V gene (reference sequence), CDR1 is GTSNPN and CDR2 SVGIG. Trimmed from V: 5 bases; trimmed from J: 5 bases; junction bases lacking a gene match: 6. The CDR3 runs 13 amino acids, cysteine and phenylalanine included. Only CDR3 DNA is held: 39 bases, read in frame from base 1.